The 12 T cell receptor beta chains below all came from one sample that was sequenced in a study of beta chain features in type 1 diabetes. Study-level points and caveats: A moderate, significant TCRB CDR3 shortening appeared in type 1 diabetes across four CD4+ subsets.

The antigens these receptors bind are not known. As every portion of the isolated RNA was reverse transcribed, the sequencing read expressed TCRB transcripts. Profiling relied on immunoSEQ multiplex PCR, and the TCRdb table lists in-frame clones only, not all of them. The sample consists of 630,000 or so clones, around 15% of them appearing once. The sample consisted of naive CD4+ T cells from blood. These receptors came from a man younger than 30 with type 1 diabetes.

This clone was seen more than once but under ten times. The V call is TRBV7-2, the J call TRBJ2-5; maybe TRBD2 (5 bases). The CDR3 is 14 residues long. V was cut by 3 bases and J by 0 bases, with 8 bases left in between. Germline V gene data show CDR1 as SGHTA and CDR2 as FQGNSA. The DNA of the CDR3 is TGTGCCAGCAGCTTGTCGGGGTACCAAGAGACCCAGTACTTC. Protein: CASSLSGYQETQYF.

This clone has only a few counts. This chain joins TRBV30 and TRBJ2-3; maybe TRBD2 (6 bases). Germline assignment: CDR1 GTSNPN and CDR2 SVGIG (reference sequence). The V and J ends lost 1 base and 1 base respectively, with 9 bases between them. This CDR3 contains 14 residues. The CDR3 spells CAWSGVAGTDTQYF. The CDR3 bases are TGTGCCTGGAGTGGAGTAGCGGGCACAGATACGCAGTATTTT.

This rearrangement joins TRBV5-1 to TRBJ2-7; 9 bases fit TRBD1. V lost 1 base, J lost 6 bases, and 8 bases stayed unmatched. The CDR3 consists of 15 residues. Germline lookup yields CDR1 SGHRS and CDR2 YFSETQ. The CDR3 sequence is CASSLTGGASGEQYF. Written as DNA, the CDR3 is TGCGCCAGCAGCTTGACAGGGGGCGCTTCAGGCGAGCAGTACTTC.

This clone was seen more than once but under ten times. Here the CDR3 DNA reads TGTGCCAGCTCACCAGGGGGAAGGGATAGCAATCAGCCCCAGCATTTT. This sequence encodes CASSPGGRDSNQPQHF. V and J are TRBV18 and TRBJ1-5; the D gene is possibly TRBD1 (5 bases). Germline CDR1 KGHSH, CDR2 LQKENI. The CDR3 spans 16 residues. The V end was cut by 2 bases, the J end by 0 bases, with 11 bases between.

This clone occurred a few times. The J gene is TRBJ1-3, the V gene TRBV2, with D perhaps TRBD1 (5 bases). The germline CDR1 and CDR2 sequences are SNHLY and FYNNEI. The V gene lost 2 bases and the J gene lost 3 bases, with 11 bases spanning the gap. The CDR3 is made up of 15 amino acids. The CDR3 loop reads CASSESSGFGNTIYF. The DNA of the CDR3 is TGTGCCAGCAGTGAAAGTTCAGGGTTTGGAAACACCATATATTTT. Supplemented by reference TRBV2 and TRBJ1-3, the full variable domain reads EPEVTQTPSHQVTQMGQEVILRCVPISNHLYFYWYRQILGQKVEFLVSFYNNEISEKSEIFDDQFSVERPDGSNFTLKIRSTKLEDSAMYFCASSESSGFGNTIYFGEGSWLTVV.

This clone was detected a few times. The CDR3 protein is CASSRNRDNYEQYF. In DNA form, the CDR3 reads TGCGCCAGCAGCCGTAACCGGGACAACTACGAGCAGTACTTC. The chain couples TRBV5-1 to TRBJ2-7, with a possible D match to TRBD1 (6 bases). This CDR3 is built from 14 residues. Trimming shortened V by 4 bases and J by 3 bases, and 14 bases separated the two germline ends. Germline-derived CDR1 and CDR2 are SGHRS and YFSETQ.

This clone was counted a few times. The V gene is TRBV7-9, the J gene TRBJ2-3; 10 bases match TRBD2. J gave up 1 base and V 5 bases, and 12 bases lay outside the gene matches. Germline V gene sequence: CDR1 SEHNR, CDR2 FQNEAQ (reference sequence). The CDR3 consists of 18 residues. CDR3: CASSQFRPTSGRTDTQYF. As DNA, the CDR3 is TGTGCCAGCAGCCAATTCAGACCGACTAGCGGGCGCACAGATACGCAGTATTTT.

The J gene is TRBJ2-1, the V gene TRBV28; a possible D gene is TRBD2 (5 bases). The CDR3 is 14 residues long. The germline V and J ends were trimmed by 4 bases and 4 bases, with 11 bases remaining between them. CDR1 and CDR2 (germline): MDHEN, SYDVKM. The CDR3 DNA sequence: TGTGCCAGCAGTTCTCGGACGGGGTACAATGAGCAGTTCTTC. Its translation: CASSSRTGYNEQFF.

The rearrangement links TRBV9 to TRBJ2-1; no reliable D call. Germline V lookup: CDR1 SGDLS, CDR2 YYNGEE. This CDR3 has 14 residues. Trimming shortened V by 7 bases and J by 0 bases, and 11 bases separated the two germline ends. This CDR3 is CASSSPSSYNEQFF. The CDR3 nucleotides are TGTGCCAGCTCCTCCCCGAGCTCCTACAATGAGCAGTTCTTC. The full variable domain, completed using reference TRBV9 and TRBJ2-1, is DSGVTQTPKHLITATGQRVTLRCSPRSGDLSVYWYQQSLDQGLQFLIQYYNGEERAKGNILERFSAQQFPDLHSELNLSSLELGDSALYFCASSSPSSYNEQFFGPGTRLTVL.

In this sample, this clone turned up a few times. V and J are TRBV2 and TRBJ2-3, with D perhaps TRBD2 (5 bases). Germline V gene sequence: CDR1 SNHLY, CDR2 FYNNEI. This CDR3 has 11 residues. The V end lost 5 bases, the J end lost 6 bases, and 6 bases lay between the germline ends. For the CDR3, the DNA is TGTGCCAGCAGTAGAGGGGATACGCAGTATTTT. Its translation: CASSRGDTQYF.

This chain joins TRBV7-2 and TRBJ2-2; unclear D gene. Germline-derived CDR1 and CDR2 are SGHTA and FQGNSA. The V end lost 0 bases, the J end lost 5 bases, and 4 bases lay between the germline ends. The CDR3 is made up of 13 amino acids. The CDR3 DNA sequence: TGTGCCAGCAGCTTAGCGGGGACCGGGGAGCTGTTTTTT. Amino acid sequence: CASSLAGTGELFF.

This clone was picked up a small number of times. This chain links TRBV30 with TRBJ1-5; no clear D. CDR3 length: 15 residues. Germline CDR1 reads GTSNPN; CDR2 reads SVGIG (reference sequence). V was trimmed by 0 bases and J by 1 base, leaving 10 bases between them. The CDR3 region has the DNA TGTGCCTGGAGTGTAGGAGGGTGGAGCAATCAGCCCCAGCATTTT. It is translated as CAWSVGGWSNQPQHF.